Below, 16 T cell receptor beta chains from the same sample are listed, as sequenced in a study of blood T cell repertoires in COVID-19. The protocol was immunoSEQ multiplex PCR, while the TCRdb copy is restricted to in-frame clones and leaves out a portion. This sample yields 300,000 or so clones, of which around 90% are seen a single time; 1% belongs to the top ten. Sequencing used peripheral blood. The origin of the receptors is a middle-aged man with active or convalescent COVID-19.

This chain uses TRBV2 with TRBJ2-7; 10 bases agree with TRBD2. Per germline, CDR1 SNHLY and CDR2 FYNNEI. The CDR3 extends over 14 amino acids. V gave up 5 bases and J gave up 2 bases; unmatched junction bases: 3. The CDR3 sequence: CASSLAGGPYEQYF. In DNA, the CDR3 is TGTGCCAGCAGTTTAGCGGGAGGCCCCTACGAGCAGTACTTC.

This sequence joins TRBV19 and TRBJ1-1, with TRBD1 matching over 9 bases. V lost 5 bases and J lost 5; bases outside the gene matches: 6. The length of the CDR3 is 14 residues. The germline V gene encodes CDR1 LNHDA and CDR2 SQIVND (reference sequence). The CDR3 coding sequence is TGTGCCAGTAGTGCAGACAGGGGGAAGACTGAAGCTTTCTTT. Protein sequence: CASSADRGKTEAFF.

CDR3 amino acids: CASSLTGQGGLEQYF. For the CDR3, the DNA is TGTGCCAGCAGCCTGACGGGACAGGGGGGCCTCGAGCAGTACTTC. The chain is built from TRBV7-9 and TRBJ2-7; TRBD1 matches 11 bases. CDR1 is SEHNR and CDR2 is FQNEAQ in the germline V gene (reference sequence). V lost 5 bases, J lost 6 bases, and 9 bases stayed unmatched. The CDR3 contains 15 residues.

This clone has only a few counts. The rearrangement links TRBV4-1 to TRBJ2-5; 16 bases line up with TRBD2. V was pared by 5 bases and J by 5 bases, with 11 bases of the junction left unmatched. Germline V gene lookup returns CDR1 MGHRA and CDR2 YSYEKL. The length of the CDR3 is 18 residues. This CDR3 reads CASSSGLAGGPNAETQYF. The CDR3 DNA reads TGCGCCAGCAGCTCGGGACTAGCGGGAGGGCCGAATGCGGAGACCCAGTACTTC.

This clone was seen a few times. The rearrangement joins TRBV18 to TRBJ1-1; TRBD1 agrees at 7 bases. This CDR3 is built from 15 residues. Per germline, CDR1 KGHSH and CDR2 LQKENI. After removal of 4 bases from V and 0 bases from J, the junction contained 5 bases not matched to a gene. The CDR3 loop is CASSRAQGLNTEAFF. CDR3 sequence (DNA): TGTGCCAGCTCACGTGCACAGGGGCTGAACACTGAAGCTTTCTTT.

This rearrangement joins TRBV5-6 to TRBJ1-2; 8 bases map to TRBD1. Germline values: CDR1 SGHDT, CDR2 YYEEEE. There are 15 residues in the CDR3. V trimming: 2 bases; J trimming: 7 bases; junction bases outside the gene matches: 10. The CDR3 loop reads CASSFRTGQGSGYTF. The DNA of the CDR3 is TGTGCCAGCAGCTTTCGTACAGGACAGGGAAGTGGCTACACCTTC. The full variable domain, completed using reference TRBV5-6 and TRBJ1-2, is DAGVTQSPTHLIKTRGQQVTLRCSPKSGHDTVSWYQQALGQGPQFIFQYYEEEERQRGNFPDRFSGHQFPNYSSELNVNALLLGDSALYLCASSFRTGQGSGYTFGSGTRLTVV.

This clone was seen just once. V and J are TRBV18 and TRBJ2-3, with D unresolved. The CDR3 runs 12 residues. Germline V gives CDR1 KGHSH, CDR2 LQKENI. The V end lost 6 bases, the J end lost 0 bases, and 4 bases lay between the germline ends. This CDR3 reads CASSSSTDTQYF. For the CDR3, the DNA is TGTGCCAGCTCGAGTAGCACAGATACGCAGTATTTT.

This chain joins TRBV18 and TRBJ2-5, with 7 nucleotides matching TRBD1. Germline values: CDR1 KGHSH, CDR2 LQKENI. The V and J ends lost 4 bases and 4 bases, in that order; junction bases with no gene match: 9. This CDR3 spans 15 amino acids. CDR3 residues: CASSQNRGSGETQYF. The CDR3, as DNA: TGTGCCAGCTCACAAAACAGGGGATCGGGAGAGACCCAGTACTTC.

The chain links TRBV28 to TRBJ2-7; the match to TRBD1 covers 9 bases. Trimming cost V 7 bases and J 1 base; bases outside gene matches: 8. Germline lookup yields CDR1 MDHEN and CDR2 SYDVKM. The length of the CDR3 is 15 residues. CDR3 nucleotide sequence: TGTGCCAGCACCCAAGGGGGGACAGGGTCCTACGAGCAGTACTTC. Translating it yields CASTQGGTGSYEQYF. Complete variable domain (other parts from reference TRBV28 and TRBJ2-7): DVKVTQSSRYLVKRTGEKVFLECVQDMDHENMFWYRQDPGLGLRLIYFSYDVKMKEKGDIPEGYSVSREKKERFSLILESASTNQTSMYLCASTQGGTGSYEQYFGPGTRLTVT.

The chain links TRBV29-1 to TRBJ1-3; unclear D gene. Germline CDR1 reads SQVTM; CDR2 reads ANQGSEA. V gave up 2 bases and J gave up 3 bases, with 11 bases separating them. The CDR3 contains 14 residues. The CDR3 here is CSVETGAVGNTIYF. The CDR3 DNA reads TGCAGCGTTGAAACGGGTGCGGTTGGAAACACCATATATTTT.

The J gene is TRBJ2-2, the V gene TRBV28; a weak D match, TRBD2 (5 bases). The V gene's germline CDR1 is MDHEN and CDR2 SYDVKM. The CDR3 covers 15 residues. The V end was cut by 3 bases, the J end by 5 bases, with 13 bases between. CDR3 nucleotides: TGTGCCAGCAGTTTGGATATAAGGGAGACCGGGGAGCTGTTTTTT. It is translated as CASSLDIRETGELFF.

The rearrangement joins TRBV7-9 to TRBJ1-6; 7 bases match TRBD1. This CDR3 has 13 amino acids. The V gene end was trimmed by 6 bases and the J gene end by 7 bases; junction bases not matched to a gene: 3. Germline assignment: CDR1 SEHNR and CDR2 FQNEAQ (reference sequence). In DNA, the CDR3 is TGTGCCAGCAGGAAGGACAGGAATTCACCCCTCCACTTT. This gives the protein CASRKDRNSPLHF.

The V call is TRBV11-2, the J call TRBJ1-6; 11 bases match TRBD1. V lost 5 bases to trimming and J lost 12 bases; unmatched junction nucleotides: 12. Looked up from germline, CDR1 is SGHAT and CDR2 is FQNNGV. CDR3 length equals 16 residues. CDR3 DNA: TGTGCCAGCAGCCCGGGGACAGGGGGAATCATGCGACCCCTCCACTTT. Its translation: CASSPGTGGIMRPLHF.

The chain employs TRBV4-3 and TRBJ1-1; D is uncertain. Germline V gene data show CDR1 as LGHNA and CDR2 as YSLEER. The CDR3 sequence is 14 residues long. Trimming removed 1 base from V and 6 bases from J, with 12 bases in between. The CDR3 nucleotides read TGCGCCAGCAGCCAAGTCGGGAGTCTCGCTGAAGCTTTCTTT. Translated, it gives CASSQVGSLAEAFF.

This clone showed up just a few times. The chain couples TRBV28 to TRBJ1-6; a weak D match, TRBD1 (5 bases). V lost 5 bases and J 1 base, leaving 18 bases between the germline ends. The CDR3 is 18 residues long. The germline V gene encodes CDR1 MDHEN and CDR2 SYDVKM. CDR3 sequence reads: CASSTHGGSKSYNSPLHF. The CDR3 nucleotides read TGTGCCAGCAGTACACACGGGGGGTCGAAATCCTATAATTCACCCCTCCACTTT.

The rearrangement uses TRBV4-2 and TRBJ2-5; no firm D call. The CDR3 loop spans 14 amino acids. Germline CDR1 reads LGHNA; CDR2 reads YNFKEQ. V shed 0 bases and J shed 6 bases, with 11 bases lying between them. DNA of the CDR3: TGTGCCAGCAGCCAAGATCTGGCTTACCAGACCCAGTACTTC. Protein sequence: CASSQDLAYQTQYF.